This is a list of T cell receptor beta chains from one sample in a study of T-cell reconstitution after alpha-beta-depleted transplantation in children. TCRdb independently ran MiXCR on the PCR reads; one entry per CDR3 protein. The sample holds 200,000 to 300,000 distinct CDR3 sequences; around 13% are singletons and the top ten take roughly 2.6%. The input for sequencing was PBMCs from the stem cell graft donor, taken from the stem cell graft. The source of these receptors is a human donor who donated a stem cell graft to a child with acute lymphoblastic leukemia. The CDR3 runs from the conserved cysteine through the conserved F or W. The D gene is left open where the match is weak. The listing skips clone size in some rows; elsewhere it reads once, few, many or a size class.

d_gene: -
j_gene: TRBJ1-1
abundance: -
v_gene: TRBV5-4
CDR3aa: CASSFAGMNTEAFF
CDR3nt: TGTGCCAGCAGCTTCGCGGGCATGAACACTGAAGCTTTCTTT

d_gene: TRBD1
j_gene: TRBJ2-2
abundance: many
v_gene: TRBV28
CDR3aa: CASRARGGNDGELFF
CDR3nt: TGTGCCAGCAGGGCGAGAGGGGGCAATGACGGGGAGCTGTTTTTT

d_gene: -
j_gene: TRBJ2-7
abundance: many
v_gene: TRBV20-1
CDR3aa: CSPQQGNEQYF
CDR3nt: TGCAGTCCCCAACAGGGTAACGAGCAGTACTTC

d_gene: TRBD1
j_gene: TRBJ1-6
abundance: many
v_gene: TRBV9
CDR3aa: CASSVGDRDNSPLHF
CDR3nt: TGTGCCAGCAGCGTAGGGGACAGGGATAATTCACCCCTCCACTTT

d_gene: -
j_gene: TRBJ2-7
abundance: many
v_gene: TRBV20-1
CDR3aa: CSAPDGRAYEQYF
CDR3nt: TGCAGTGCCCCTGACGGCCGGGCCTACGAGCAGTACTTC

d_gene: TRBD2
j_gene: TRBJ2-7
abundance: few
v_gene: TRBV7-2
CDR3aa: CASSHRGAGGRTYEQYF
CDR3nt: TGTGCCAGCAGCCACCGAGGGGCGGGAGGGCGGACCTACGAGCAGTACTTC

d_gene: TRBD1
j_gene: TRBJ2-7
abundance: many
v_gene: TRBV7-2
CDR3aa: CASSSRGQAIYEQYF
CDR3nt: TGTGCCAGCAGCTCCCGGGGACAGGCGATCTACGAGCAGTACTTC

d_gene: -
j_gene: TRBJ2-3
abundance: many
v_gene: TRBV5-1
CDR3aa: CASSFMQLTDTQYF
CDR3nt: TGCGCCAGCAGCTTTATGCAGCTCACAGATACGCAGTATTTT

d_gene: TRBD1
j_gene: TRBJ2-5
abundance: many
v_gene: TRBV5-1
CDR3aa: CASSPPGQGASKTQYF
CDR3nt: TGCGCCAGCAGCCCACCGGGACAGGGGGCATCGAAGACCCAGTACTTC

d_gene: -
j_gene: TRBJ2-3
abundance: few
v_gene: TRBV11-2
CDR3aa: CASSLVGGGTDTQYF
CDR3nt: TGTGCCAGCAGCTTAGTGGGGGGAGGCACAGATACGCAGTATTTT

d_gene: TRBD1
j_gene: TRBJ1-2
abundance: -
v_gene: TRBV11-2
CDR3aa: CASSLVGQGDLYGYTF
CDR3nt: TGTGCCAGCAGCTTAGTTGGACAGGGGGACCTCTATGGCTACACCTTC

d_gene: -
j_gene: TRBJ2-2
abundance: many
v_gene: TRBV11-2
CDR3aa: CASSLAPAGTGELFF
CDR3nt: TGTGCCAGCAGCTTAGCCCCAGCTGGCACCGGGGAGCTGTTTTTT

d_gene: -
j_gene: TRBJ2-5
abundance: many
v_gene: TRBV9
CDR3aa: CASSVGSLGQETQYF
CDR3nt: TGTGCCAGCAGCGTAGGGTCGTTAGGACAAGAGACCCAGTACTTC

d_gene: TRBD2
j_gene: TRBJ2-1
abundance: few
v_gene: TRBV4-1
CDR3aa: CASSQEKSAGGPDNEQFF
CDR3nt: TGCGCCAGCAGCCAAGAGAAGTCGGCGGGGGGGCCCGACAATGAGCAGTTCTTC

d_gene: -
j_gene: TRBJ2-3
abundance: many
v_gene: TRBV7-9
CDR3aa: CASERGLDTQYF
CDR3nt: TGTGCCAGCGAAAGGGGCCTAGATACGCAGTATTTT

d_gene: TRBD1
j_gene: TRBJ2-7
abundance: many
v_gene: TRBV6-2/TRBV6-3
CDR3aa: CASSYSGQGIWNEQYF
CDR3nt: TGTGCCAGCAGTTACTCCGGACAGGGAATTTGGAACGAGCAGTACTTC

d_gene: -
j_gene: TRBJ2-5
abundance: many
v_gene: TRBV7-9
CDR3aa: CASSLASQETQYF
CDR3nt: TGTGCCAGCAGCTTAGCGTCCCAAGAGACCCAGTACTTC

d_gene: -
j_gene: TRBJ1-5
abundance: many
v_gene: TRBV27
CDR3aa: CASSLFQGTNQPQHF
CDR3nt: TGTGCCAGCAGTTTATTCCAGGGGACGAATCAGCCCCAGCATTTT

d_gene: -
j_gene: TRBJ1-3
abundance: many
v_gene: TRBV5-1
CDR3aa: CASSFTSGTTGNTIYF
CDR3nt: TGCGCCAGCAGCTTCACGTCCGGGACGACTGGAAACACCATATATTTT

d_gene: -
j_gene: TRBJ1-2
abundance: many
v_gene: TRBV10-3
CDR3aa: CATETGDYGYTF
CDR3nt: TGTGCCACCGAAACGGGGGACTATGGCTACACCTTC

d_gene: -
j_gene: TRBJ1-1
abundance: many
v_gene: TRBV5-5
CDR3aa: CASRSGAFGNTEAFF
CDR3nt: TGTGCCAGCAGGTCCGGGGCTTTTGGGAACACTGAAGCTTTCTTT

d_gene: -
j_gene: TRBJ1-1
abundance: -
v_gene: TRBV6-6
CDR3aa: CASDRGSGREAFF
CDR3nt: TGTGCCAGCGACCGGGGCAGCGGCCGTGAAGCTTTCTTT

d_gene: -
j_gene: TRBJ2-7
abundance: many
v_gene: TRBV27
CDR3aa: CASSSGSSIYEQYF
CDR3nt: TGTGCCAGCAGTTCGGGGTCGTCGATCTACGAGCAGTACTTC

d_gene: -
j_gene: TRBJ1-1
abundance: many
v_gene: TRBV21-1
CDR3aa: CASSGTRLTEAFF
CDR3nt: TGTGCCAGCAGCGGCACAAGGCTCACTGAAGCTTTCTTT

d_gene: TRBD2
j_gene: TRBJ2-7
abundance: many
v_gene: TRBV4-3
CDR3aa: CASSQGYYAGGTYEQYF
CDR3nt: TGCGCCAGCAGCCAAGGATATTACGCGGGAGGGACCTACGAGCAGTACTTC

d_gene: -
j_gene: TRBJ1-4
abundance: few
v_gene: TRBV20-1
CDR3aa: CSARAREFNEKLFF
CDR3nt: TGCAGTGCTAGAGCCCGGGAGTTCAATGAAAAACTGTTTTTT

d_gene: -
j_gene: TRBJ2-4
abundance: many
v_gene: TRBV29-1
CDR3aa: CSAGPSAKNIQYF
CDR3nt: TGCAGCGCCGGGCCTTCAGCCAAAAACATTCAGTACTTC

d_gene: -
j_gene: TRBJ2-7
abundance: once
v_gene: TRBV6-2/TRBV6-3
CDR3aa: CASSYAVEGRGSYEQYF
CDR3nt: TGTGCCAGCAGTTACGCTGTCGAGGGCAGGGGCTCCTACGAGCAGTACTTC

d_gene: TRBD1
j_gene: TRBJ2-7
abundance: many
v_gene: TRBV27
CDR3aa: CASSFISSGSGGHYEQYF
CDR3nt: TGTGCCAGCAGTTTTATTTCATCGGGATCAGGGGGCCACTACGAGCAGTACTTC

d_gene: -
j_gene: TRBJ2-1
abundance: few
v_gene: TRBV29-1
CDR3aa: CSGRPANPNNEQFF
CDR3nt: TGCAGCGGCAGACCAGCAAATCCGAACAATGAGCAGTTCTTC

d_gene: TRBD2
j_gene: TRBJ2-2
abundance: many
v_gene: TRBV15
CDR3aa: CATSTRGSMIGELFF
CDR3nt: TGTGCCACCAGCACCCGCGGGAGCATGATCGGGGAGCTGTTTTTT